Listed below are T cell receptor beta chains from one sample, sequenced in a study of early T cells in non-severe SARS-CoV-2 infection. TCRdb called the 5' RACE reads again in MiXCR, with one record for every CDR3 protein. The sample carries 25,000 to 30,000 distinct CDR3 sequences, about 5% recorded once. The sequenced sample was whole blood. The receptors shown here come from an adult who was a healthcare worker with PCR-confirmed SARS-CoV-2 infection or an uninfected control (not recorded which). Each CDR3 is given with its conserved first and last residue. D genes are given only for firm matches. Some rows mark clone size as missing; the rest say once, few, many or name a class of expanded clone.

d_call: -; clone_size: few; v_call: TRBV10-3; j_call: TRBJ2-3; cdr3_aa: CAIRIEGGPDTQYF; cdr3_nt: TGTGCCATCCGGATCGAGGGAGGCCCAGATACGCAGTATTTT
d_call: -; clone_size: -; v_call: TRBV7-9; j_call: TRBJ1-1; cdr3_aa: CASSQPPSGGTTEAFF; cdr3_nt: TGTGCCAGCAGCCAACCACCGTCTGGAGGGACGACTGAAGCTTTCTTT
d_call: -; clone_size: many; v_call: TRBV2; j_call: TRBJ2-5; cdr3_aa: CASIEALLGTQYF; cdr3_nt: TGTGCCAGCATAGAGGCCCTCCTAGGGACCCAGTACTTC
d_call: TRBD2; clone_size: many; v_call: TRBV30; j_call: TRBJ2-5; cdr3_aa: CAWSEGLAEETQYF; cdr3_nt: TGTGCCTGGAGTGAGGGACTAGCGGAAGAGACCCAGTACTTC
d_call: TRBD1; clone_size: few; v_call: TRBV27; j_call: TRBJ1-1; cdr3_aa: CASRDRVSDTEAFF; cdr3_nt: TGTGCCAGTCGGGACAGGGTGTCTGACACTGAAGCTTTCTTT
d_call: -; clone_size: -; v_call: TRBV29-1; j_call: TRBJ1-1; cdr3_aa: CSVKGSTEAFF; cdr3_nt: TGCAGCGTTAAGGGGAGCACTGAAGCTTTCTTT
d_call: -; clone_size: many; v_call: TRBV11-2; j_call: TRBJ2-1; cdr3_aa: CASSFHYLGNEQFF; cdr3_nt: TGTGCCAGCAGCTTTCATTATCTCGGGAATGAGCAGTTCTTC
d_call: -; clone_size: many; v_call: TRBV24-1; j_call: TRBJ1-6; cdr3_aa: CATSESSYNSPLHF; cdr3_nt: TGTGCCACCAGTGAAAGCTCCTATAATTCACCCCTCCACTTT
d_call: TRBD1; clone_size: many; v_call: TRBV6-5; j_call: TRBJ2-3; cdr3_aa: CASSYRTGDDTDTQYF; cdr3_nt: TGTGCCAGCAGTTACCGGACAGGGGACGACACAGATACGCAGTATTTT
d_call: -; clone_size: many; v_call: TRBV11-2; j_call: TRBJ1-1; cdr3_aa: CASSSIPNTEAFF; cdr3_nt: TGTGCCAGCAGCTCAATTCCGAACACTGAAGCTTTCTTT
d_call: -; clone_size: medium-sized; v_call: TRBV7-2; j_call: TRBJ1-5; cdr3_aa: CASSLDKGYFQPQHF; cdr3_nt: TGTGCCAGCAGCTTAGATAAGGGATACTTCCAGCCCCAGCATTTT